The next 32 T cell receptor beta chains were all read from a single sample in a study of shared clonotypes between healthy human individuals. Repertoires were generated with immunoSEQ multiplex PCR, while TCRdb's copy carries only in-frame clones and drops some. This sample has 600,000 to 700,000 clones, with around four fifths found just once. Sequences were obtained from memory CD4+ T cells sorted from blood. Subset in this sample: CD45RA-negative fraction. All receptors derive from a woman in her twenties or thirties in good health.

Comments on this clone: This may come from a read error, since a much larger clone is one base off. The chain couples TRBV5-1 to TRBJ2-4; D not resolved. The germline gives CDR1 SGHRS, CDR2 YFSETQ. CDR3 size: 15 residues. V was clipped by 4 bases and J by 6 bases, with 17 bases between them. CDR3 protein: CASSLTGQGGNIQYF. The CDR3 nucleotides are TGCGCCAGCAGCCTAACCGGCCAAGGCGGAAACATTCAGTACTTC.

The table lists this clone with a count of one. The chain couples TRBV2 to TRBJ1-5; no definite D call. The CDR3 is made up of 12 amino acids. Germline V lookup: CDR1 SNHLY, CDR2 FYNNEI. V lost 8 bases, J lost 6 bases, and 11 bases lay in between. DNA for the CDR3: TGTGCCAGCCATCGGTTGGGTCAGCCCCAGCATTTT. Translating it yields CASHRLGQPQHF.

The V gene is TRBV28, the J gene TRBJ1-2; D not resolved. The V gene's germline CDR1 is MDHEN and CDR2 SYDVKM. CDR3 length: 11 residues. Trimming pared 7 bases from V and 8 bases from J, leaving 11 bases between. CDR3: CASTTKGGYTF. In nucleotides, the CDR3 is TGTGCCAGCACCACTAAGGGAGGCTACACCTTC.

The J gene is TRBJ2-1, the V gene TRBV2; D is ambiguous. Germline V CDR1 and CDR2: SNHLY, FYNNEI. The CDR3 is 14 amino acids. Trimming pared 1 base from V and 6 bases from J, leaving 10 bases between. The DNA of the CDR3 is TGTGCCAGCAGTGAAGAGGCCCCGCCCAATGAGCAGTTCTTC. Amino acid sequence: CASSEEAPPNEQFF.

This clone showed up just once. V is TRBV6-6 and J is TRBJ2-5, with a tentative D call TRBD2 (5 bases). CDR3 length equals 13 residues. V lost 5 bases and J 4 bases, leaving 11 bases between the germline ends. CDR1 and CDR2 (germline): MNHNY, SVGAGI (reference sequence). The CDR3 DNA sequence: TGTGCCAGCAGTACCGTGGGGAGAGAGACCCAGTACTTC. The encoded protein is CASSTVGRETQYF.

This chain connects TRBV5-3 to TRBJ2-1; 8 nucleotides match TRBD2. TRBV5-3 is an ORF; its function is uncertain. With 0 bases clipped from V and 0 bases from J, the junction kept 8 bases outside the gene matches. CDR3 length equals 18 residues. CDR3 DNA sequence: TGTGCCAGAAGCTTGGAGGGACTAGTGGCGGACTCCTACAATGAGCAGTTCTTC. This encodes CARSLEGLVADSYNEQFF.

Concerning this clone: Other nucleotide sequences from this sample produce the same CDR3. This sequence joins TRBV5-1 and TRBJ2-1; 7 nucleotides agree with TRBD2. Germline V gene data show CDR1 as SGHRS and CDR2 as YFSETQ. This CDR3 is 15 amino acids long. J was trimmed by 2 bases and V by 1 base; bases with no gene match: 3. The DNA for the CDR3 is TGCGCCAGCAGCTTGACTAGCGTAGCCTACAATGAGCAGTTCTTC. This codes for CASSLTSVAYNEQFF.

The chain has TRBV2 and TRBJ2-2; 7 positions agree with TRBD2. Losses at the gene ends were 6 bases for V and 0 bases for J; bases not matched to a gene: 7. The CDR3 length is 16 residues. Germline CDR1 is SNHLY and CDR2 is FYNNEI. This CDR3 reads CASRDSGSANTGELFF. For the CDR3, the DNA is TGTGCCAGCAGGGATAGCGGGTCCGCGAACACCGGGGAGCTGTTTTTT.

The chain carries TRBV28 and TRBJ1-2; possibly TRBD1 for D (6 bases). Trimming cost V 4 bases and J 3 bases, with 15 bases left between them. This CDR3 is built from 15 residues. In germline, CDR1 is MDHEN, CDR2 SYDVKM. DNA of the CDR3: TGTGCCAGCAGTTCGGCGGACAGAGGGGACTATGGCTACACCTTC. This codes for CASSSADRGDYGYTF.

The genes are TRBV7-2 and TRBJ2-2; 7 nucleotides agree with TRBD2. V lost 3 bases, J lost 6 bases, and 1 base stayed unmatched. CDR1 and CDR2 (germline): SGHTA, FQGNSA. The CDR3 runs 13 residues. CDR3 sequence reads: CASSFSGAGELFF. In DNA form, the CDR3 reads TGTGCCAGCAGCTTCAGCGGGGCCGGGGAGCTGTTTTTT.

V gene TRBV9 combines with J gene TRBJ2-5; D remains ambiguous. V was pared by 4 bases and J by 2 bases, with 12 bases between. CDR3 size: 14 residues. Germline V gene data show CDR1 as SGDLS and CDR2 as YYNGEE. CDR3 protein: CASSPSYDQETQYF. Here the CDR3 DNA reads TGTGCCAGCAGCCCCAGCTATGATCAAGAGACCCAGTACTTC.

The CDR3 coding sequence is TGTGCCAGCAGCCAGGCTGACAGGGGCTCTGGGGCCAACGTCCTGACTTTC. Translated: CASSQADRGSGANVLTF. The chain joins TRBV7-6 to TRBJ2-6; 8 bases align to TRBD1. Germline V gives CDR1 SGHVS, CDR2 FNYEAQ. With V trimmed by 5 bases and J by 0 bases, 6 bases remained unmatched. This CDR3 contains 17 residues.

The chain employs TRBV18 and TRBJ2-2; D tentatively fits TRBD1 or TRBD2 (5 bases each). Trimming shortened V by 3 bases and J by 3 bases, and 17 bases separated the two germline ends. Germline CDR1 KGHSH, CDR2 LQKENI. The CDR3 contains 17 residues. The CDR3 region has the DNA TGTGCCAGCTCACCCTTCGGGGCAGGGCTTTACACCGGGGAGCTGTTTTTT. This encodes CASSPFGAGLYTGELFF.

This clone occurred a few times. This sequence joins TRBV30 and TRBJ1-5, with D unclear. V was pared by 0 bases and J by 4 bases, with 10 bases between. CDR3 length: 14 residues. The V gene's germline CDR1 is GTSNPN and CDR2 SVGIG (reference sequence). The CDR3: CAWSVSSLNQPQHF. In DNA, the CDR3 is TGTGCCTGGAGTGTGAGCAGCCTTAATCAGCCCCAGCATTTT.

The CDR3 DNA follows: TGTGCCAGCAGCTCAGTTGCTAGCGCCCCCGGGGAGCTGTTTTTT. This codes for CASSSVASAPGELFF. The V call is TRBV7-2, the J call TRBJ2-2, with D possibly being TRBD2 (6 bases). The ends were cut back, 4 bases at V and 6 bases at J, with 15 bases in the middle. Looked up from germline, CDR1 is SGHTA and CDR2 is FQGNSA. This CDR3 is 15 amino acids long.

CDR3 sequence (DNA): TGCGCCAGCAGCTGGGGACAGGGGGTAGGTGAGCAGTTCTTC. Its protein product is CASSWGQGVGEQFF. This chain connects TRBV5-1 to TRBJ2-1; 11 nucleotides align to TRBD1. CDR1 and CDR2 (germline): SGHRS, YFSETQ. This CDR3 contains 14 residues. Trimming cost V 3 bases and J 9 bases; bases outside gene matches: 5.

The chain is built from TRBV5-1 and TRBJ2-3; D is undetermined. Germline CDR1 SGHRS, CDR2 YFSETQ. V was clipped by 1 base and J by 1 base, with 4 bases between them. The CDR3 loop spans 13 amino acids. This chain's CDR3 is CASSLLGTDTQYF. The CDR3 nucleotides are TGCGCCAGCAGCTTGCTCGGCACAGATACGCAGTATTTT.

The CDR3 here is CASSESGVGTDTQYF. The DNA of the CDR3 is TGTGCCAGCAGTGAATCAGGTGTGGGGACAGATACGCAGTATTTT. The chain employs TRBV25-1 and TRBJ2-3; no firm D call. V was cut by 1 base and J by 3 bases, with 11 bases left in between. The CDR3 contains 15 residues. The V gene's germline CDR1 is MGHDK and CDR2 SYGVNS.

The chain joins TRBV7-8 to TRBJ2-7; 11 bases fit TRBD2. This CDR3 has 17 amino acids. Germline values: CDR1 SGHVS, CDR2 FQNEAQ. The J segment lost 3 bases and the V segment lost 2 bases, leaving 9 bases of the junction unmatched. The CDR3 region is CASSLSLASGRYYEQYF. The CDR3 region has the DNA TGTGCCAGCAGCTTATCCCTGGCTAGCGGGAGGTACTACGAGCAGTACTTC.

The chain recombines TRBV28 with TRBJ1-1; D is perhaps TRBD1 (5 bases). Trimming cost V 3 bases and J 7 bases, with 18 bases left between them. The CDR3 is made up of 15 amino acids. Germline V CDR1 and CDR2: MDHEN, SYDVKM. CDR3 nucleotide sequence: TGTGCCAGCAGTTTGGCCGAGCGGGGAAGGGGTGAAGCTTTCTTT. Translation: CASSLAERGRGEAFF.

The V gene is TRBV27, the J gene TRBJ1-4; the match to TRBD1 covers 9 bases. The CDR3 sequence is 15 residues long. Germline V gene sequence: CDR1 MNHEY, CDR2 SMNVEV (reference sequence). V was pared by 3 bases and J by 5 bases, with 4 bases of the junction left unmatched. CDR3 region: CASSLGQGRNEKLFF. The CDR3 nucleotides are TGTGCCAGCAGTTTGGGACAGGGTCGAAATGAAAAACTGTTTTTT.

This chain connects TRBV5-5 to TRBJ2-7; 8 bases agree with TRBD1. This CDR3 is built from 14 residues. CDR1 and CDR2 (germline): SGHKS, YYEKEE (reference sequence). J was trimmed by 3 bases and V by 4 bases; bases with no gene match: 6. Here the CDR3 DNA reads TGTGCCAGCAGCCCGAGACAGGGGAACTACGAGCAGTACTTC. This codes for CASSPRQGNYEQYF.

The V call is TRBV7-8, the J call TRBJ1-2, with D perhaps matching TRBD1 (6 bases). CDR3 length equals 16 residues. V lost 5 bases, J lost 3 bases, and 19 bases lay in between. Germline loops: CDR1 SGHVS, CDR2 FQNEAQ. CDR3 protein: CASSPTLLGADYGYTF. The CDR3 DNA reads as TGTGCCAGCAGCCCAACTCTGTTGGGGGCGGACTATGGCTACACCTTC.

This chain joins TRBV7-2 and TRBJ2-1, with D possibly called TRBD1 or TRBD2 (5 bases each). The CDR3 covers 16 residues. The germline gives CDR1 SGHTA, CDR2 FQGNSA. The V end lost 3 bases, the J end lost 4 bases, and 16 bases lay between the germline ends. CDR3 DNA sequence: TGTGCCAGCAGCTTGTCCGGGACGAGACTTTACAATGAGCAGTTCTTC. Amino acids: CASSLSGTRLYNEQFF.

A note on this clone: Other DNA sequences in this specimen translate into the identical CDR3. The V and J genes are TRBV5-4 and TRBJ2-5; no clear D. Germline CDR1 reads SGHNT; CDR2 reads YYREEE (reference sequence). Trimming cost V 0 bases and J 2 bases, with 5 bases left between them. The CDR3 has 13 amino acids. Here the CDR3 DNA reads TGTGCCAGCAGCTTGGGCCCTCAAGAGACCCAGTACTTC. It is translated as CASSLGPQETQYF. The variable domain in full, with the rest retrieved from reference TRBV5-4 and TRBJ2-5, is ETGVTQSPTHLIKTRGQQVTLRCSSQSGHNTVSWYQQALGQGPQFIFQYYREEENGRGNFPPRFSGLQFPNYSSELNVNALELDDSALYLCASSLGPQETQYFGPGTRLLVL.

This clone occurred a few times. This rearrangement joins TRBV11-2 to TRBJ1-1; D is unresolved. The CDR3 has 14 amino acids. V was pared by 0 bases and J by 1 base, with 6 bases between. Germline lookup yields CDR1 SGHAT and CDR2 FQNNGV. CDR3 in amino acids: CASSLEAANTEAFF. The CDR3 bases are TGTGCCAGCAGCTTAGAGGCAGCGAACACTGAAGCTTTCTTT.

The CDR3 spells CASSTRQGEGNEQFF. The CDR3 coding sequence is TGCGCCAGCAGCACGCGACAGGGTGAAGGGAATGAGCAGTTCTTC. This chain links TRBV5-1 with TRBJ2-1, with TRBD1 matching 7 bases. V dropped 4 bases and J dropped 7; count of bases not matched to a gene: 11. Germline loops: CDR1 SGHRS, CDR2 YFSETQ. This CDR3 has 15 residues.

Concerning this clone: Other DNA sequences from this sample encode an identical CDR3 as well. The rearrangement joins TRBV7-6 to TRBJ1-5, with D unclear. CDR1 and CDR2 from the germline V gene are SGHVS and FNYEAQ. The CDR3 consists of 13 residues. The V end was cut by 6 bases, the J end by 5 bases, with 11 bases between. The CDR3 region has the DNA TGTGCCAGCAGTCCACAGCGAGATCAGCCCCAGCATTTT. Translating it yields CASSPQRDQPQHF. The full variable domain, rest sourced from reference TRBV7-6 and TRBJ1-5, is GAGVSQSPRYKVTKRGQDVALRCDPISGHVSLYWYRQALGQGPEFLTYFNYEAQQDKSGLPNDRFSAERPEGSISTLTIQRTEQRDSAMYRCASSPQRDQPQHFGDGTRLSIL.

The chain combines TRBV5-1 with TRBJ2-5, with TRBD1 matching 11 bases. V lost 6 bases, J lost 5 bases, and 9 bases stayed unmatched. Germline V CDR1 and CDR2: SGHRS, YFSETQ. This CDR3 has 15 residues. CDR3: CASTPGTGGFETQYF. CDR3 DNA: TGCGCCAGCACCCCCGGGACAGGGGGTTTCGAGACCCAGTACTTC.

This clone was detected once. This chain joins TRBV27 and TRBJ2-7; 7 bases are shared with TRBD1. CDR1 MNHEY and CDR2 SMNVEV come from the germline V gene (reference sequence). The CDR3 contains 14 residues. Trimming cost V 6 bases and J 0 bases; bases outside gene matches: 5. CDR3 nucleotide sequence: TGTGCCAGCAGAACGACAGGGATCTCCTACGAGCAGTACTTC. This encodes CASRTTGISYEQYF.

V gene TRBV2 combines with J gene TRBJ2-3; D unclear. CDR3 length equals 16 residues. Trimming removed 0 bases at V and 2 bases at J, with 12 bases between. The germline CDR1 and CDR2 sequences are SNHLY and FYNNEI. The CDR3 DNA reads as TGTGCCAGCAGTGAAGCACAGTATGCAGTCACAGATACGCAGTATTTT. Encoded protein: CASSEAQYAVTDTQYF.

The V gene is TRBV2, the J gene TRBJ2-1; D perhaps matches TRBD2 (6 bases). The CDR3 consists of 12 residues. The ends were cut back, 5 bases at V and 12 bases at J, with 14 bases in the middle. Per germline, CDR1 SNHLY and CDR2 FYNNEI. The DNA of the CDR3 is TGTGCCAGCAGTCCCGGCGGGACGACGCAGTTCTTC. It specifies CASSPGGTTQFF. Full variable domain (outside the CDR3, taken from reference TRBV2 and TRBJ2-1): EPEVTQTPSHQVTQMGQEVILRCVPISNHLYFYWYRQILGQKVEFLVSFYNNEISEKSEIFDDQFSVERPDGSNFTLKIRSTKLEDSAMYFCASSPGGTTQFFGPGTRLTVL.